Following are 19 T cell receptor beta chains from one sample sequenced in a study of early T cells in non-severe SARS-CoV-2 infection. TCRdb reprocessed the 5' RACE reads with MiXCR, giving one entry per CDR3 protein. The top ten clones hold 6.5% to 9% of a sample with 75,000 to 90,000 distinct CDR3 sequences, over 9.5% of them seen once. The sequencing here drew on whole blood, taken at baseline. Every receptor here comes from an adult who was a healthcare worker with PCR-confirmed SARS-CoV-2 infection or an uninfected control (not recorded which).

This chain joins TRBV7-9 and TRBJ1-1, with D perhaps matching TRBD1 (5 bases). Trimming removed 6 bases from V and 4 bases from J, with 15 bases in between. CDR3 size: 14 residues. CDR1 SEHNR and CDR2 FQNEAQ come from the germline V gene (reference sequence). The CDR3: CASRPEGVGTEAFF. The CDR3 region has the DNA TGTGCCAGCAGGCCGGAAGGGGTGGGCACTGAAGCTTTCTTT.

This clonotype was found a few times. This chain joins TRBV3-1 and TRBJ1-6; D gene uncertain. Trimming cost V 1 base and J 7 bases, with 8 bases left between them. The CDR3 contains 14 residues. Germline CDR1 is LGHDT and CDR2 is YNNKEL (reference sequence). The CDR3 is CASSQGTENSPLHF. The DNA for the CDR3 is TGTGCCAGCAGCCAAGGAACAGAGAATTCACCCCTCCACTTT.

The V call is TRBV4-2, the J call TRBJ2-7; D is perhaps TRBD1 (6 bases). Germline-derived CDR1 and CDR2 are LGHNA and YNFKEQ. This CDR3 has 14 residues. Trimming shortened V by 3 bases and J by 0 bases, and 9 bases separated the two germline ends. CDR3 sequence reads: CASSQGAGSYEQYF. As DNA, the CDR3 is TGTGCCAGCAGCCAGGGGGCGGGCTCCTACGAGCAGTACTTC.

This clonotype was counted between two and nine times. The chain is built from TRBV3-1 and TRBJ2-1; maybe TRBD1 (5 bases). Germline V gene data show CDR1 as LGHDT and CDR2 as YNNKEL (reference sequence). The CDR3 runs 18 residues. V was cut by 4 bases and J by 0 bases, with 19 bases left in between. For the CDR3, the DNA is TGTGCCAGCAGCCCAGGATTTTGGACAAAAAGCTCCTACAATGAGCAGTTCTTC. Its protein is CASSPGFWTKSSYNEQFF.

There are many counts of this clonotype. The J gene is TRBJ2-3, the V gene TRBV6-1; 12 positions match TRBD2. This CDR3 region has 15 residues. Germline V gene lookup returns CDR1 MNHNS and CDR2 SASEGT. V dropped 6 bases and J dropped 4; count of bases not matched to a gene: 5. CDR3 sequence (DNA): TGTGCCAGCAGAAGACTAGCGGGAGTACCAGATACGCAGTATTTT. The encoded protein is CASRRLAGVPDTQYF.

In its sample, this clonotype was seen a few times. The chain has TRBV6-1 and TRBJ1-1; TRBD1 is a possible D gene (5 bases). This CDR3 has 13 amino acids. Trimming removed 6 bases at V and 0 bases at J, with 8 bases between. In germline, CDR1 is MNHNS, CDR2 SASEGT. In DNA, the CDR3 is TGTGCCAGCAGACTCAGGGTGAACACTGAAGCTTTCTTT. This encodes CASRLRVNTEAFF.

There are many counts of this clonotype. The gene calls are TRBV27 and TRBJ2-7, with 7 nucleotides matching TRBD2. J lost 1 base, V lost 7 bases, and 7 bases had no gene match. This CDR3 contains 14 residues. The germline gives CDR1 MNHEY, CDR2 SMNVEV (reference sequence). CDR3 in amino acids: CASKERETSYEQYF. For the CDR3, the DNA is TGTGCCAGCAAAGAGCGGGAAACTTCCTACGAGCAGTACTTC.

This chain joins TRBV2 and TRBJ2-5, with 10 bases lining up with TRBD2. V shed 11 bases and J 5 bases; nucleotides not matched to a gene: 5. CDR3 size: 12 residues. Germline V CDR1 and CDR2: SNHLY, FYNNEI. DNA of the CDR3: TGTGCCGAGGGGGGACTAGCGGAGACCCAGTACTTC. Encoded protein: CAEGGLAETQYF.

The rearrangement links TRBV7-2 to TRBJ2-3; 11 bases are a match to TRBD2. The CDR3 contains 14 residues. Trimming removed 4 bases from V and 10 bases from J; junction bases left unmatched: 7. Germline lookup yields CDR1 SGHTA and CDR2 FQGNSA. The CDR3 sequence is CASSSGLAVSAQYF. The CDR3 nucleotides are TGTGCCAGCAGCTCGGGACTAGCGGTTTCGGCGCAGTATTTT.

This chain connects TRBV6-5 to TRBJ2-7; 12 bases align to TRBD2. The CDR3 extends over 15 amino acids. With 5 bases clipped from V and 2 bases from J, the junction kept 4 bases outside the gene matches. Germline assignment: CDR1 MNHEY and CDR2 SVGAGI. The CDR3 sequence: CASSALAGGAYEQYF. Written as DNA, the CDR3 is TGTGCCAGCAGTGCACTAGCGGGAGGCGCCTACGAGCAGTACTTC.

The sample holds a few counts of this clonotype. The rearrangement uses TRBV28 and TRBJ1-2, with TRBD1 as a possible D gene (5 bases). The V gene lost 6 bases and the J gene lost 8 bases, with 16 bases spanning the gap. Germline assignment: CDR1 MDHEN and CDR2 SYDVKM. This CDR3 comprises 13 residues. The CDR3 DNA reads TGTGCCAGCAGCTTCGGGGGGTCTCGAGGCTACACCTTC. It is translated as CASSFGGSRGYTF.

This clonotype was detected only a few times. V gene TRBV5-1 combines with J gene TRBJ2-3; 8 nucleotides line up with TRBD1. The CDR3 runs to 16 residues. In germline, CDR1 is SGHRS, CDR2 YFSETQ. V was pared by 3 bases and J by 1 base, with 7 bases of the junction left unmatched. The CDR3 here is CASSWQTGDGTDTQYF. As DNA, the CDR3 is TGCGCCAGCAGCTGGCAGACAGGGGATGGCACAGATACGCAGTATTTT.

At least ten counts were recorded for this clonotype. V gene TRBV27 combines with J gene TRBJ1-5; 8 nucleotides line up with TRBD1. V lost 3 bases, J lost 1 base, and 11 bases stayed unmatched. The CDR3 covers 18 residues. From germline, CDR1 is MNHEY and CDR2 SMNVEV (reference sequence). The CDR3 here is CASSFVYRGRRSNQPQHF. CDR3 nucleotides: TGTGCCAGCAGTTTTGTTTACAGGGGGAGGCGAAGCAATCAGCCCCAGCATTTT.

This clonotype has only a few counts. This sequence joins TRBV20-1 and TRBJ1-1, with unresolved D. CDR1 and CDR2 from the germline V gene are DFQATT and SNEGSKA (reference sequence). This CDR3 has 14 residues. Deletions cut 0 bases from V and 1 base from J, with 9 bases between. The CDR3 spells CSARDGGANTEAFF. The CDR3 DNA is TGCAGTGCTAGAGATGGCGGCGCGAACACTGAAGCTTTCTTT.

This clonotype was detected many times. V is TRBV10-2 and J is TRBJ2-1; D may be TRBD1 (5 bases). Germline V gene sequence: CDR1 WSHSY, CDR2 SAAADI. The CDR3 is 10 amino acids. Trimming cost V 4 bases and J 10 bases, with 5 bases left between them. CDR3 loop: CASSGQEQFF. The CDR3 DNA sequence: TGCGCCAGCAGTGGACAGGAGCAGTTCTTC.

V is TRBV6-2 or TRBV6-3 and J is TRBJ2-7, with D maybe TRBD1 (6 bases). Per germline, CDR1 MNHEY and CDR2 SVGEGT. Trimming pared 4 bases from V and 4 bases from J, leaving 11 bases between. The CDR3 is 13 amino acids. The CDR3, as DNA: TGTGCCAGCAGTTTTTCGCAGGGGTACGAGCAGTACTTC. Its protein product is CASSFSQGYEQYF.

This clonotype was counted many times. The rearrangement joins TRBV10-3 to TRBJ2-1, with D uncertain. Germline-derived CDR1 and CDR2 are ENHRY and SYGVKD. The CDR3 loop spans 17 amino acids. Trimming left V 3 bases short and J 5 bases short, with 20 bases between. CDR3 DNA sequence: TGTGCCATCAGTGAAAGTCCCACTATGACGGTACACAATGAGCAGTTCTTC. As protein: CAISESPTMTVHNEQFF.

This clonotype occurred a few times. This chain links TRBV3-1 with TRBJ2-1, with 7 nucleotides matching TRBD2. Germline assignment: CDR1 LGHDT and CDR2 YNNKEL (reference sequence). The V gene end was trimmed by 1 base and the J gene end by 9 bases; junction bases not matched to a gene: 3. The CDR3 totals 13 residues. The CDR3 is CASSQGRGTEQFF. The CDR3 DNA is TGTGCCAGCAGCCAAGGGCGGGGGACTGAGCAGTTCTTC.

This clonotype is judged medium-sized. The chain uses TRBV20-1 and TRBJ2-3; 7 bases agree with TRBD2. The CDR3 runs 14 residues. The V and J ends lost 5 bases and 4 bases, in that order; junction bases with no gene match: 9. Germline CDR1 is DFQATT and CDR2 is SNEGSKA (reference sequence). The DNA of the CDR3 is TGCAGTGCTCTCCCTAGCGGTCCCCCAGATACGCAGTATTTT. It is translated as CSALPSGPPDTQYF.